This is a list of T cell receptor beta chains from one sample in a study of T cells after yellow fever vaccination. From the 5' RACE reads, TCRdb called clonotypes with MiXCR, one entry per CDR3 protein. The sample has roughly 300,000 distinct CDR3 sequences; approximately 8% are singletons. Sequenced here: PBMCs, sampled 35 to 50 days after the first yellow fever vaccination. The receptors stem from a man aged 18 to 30 who received the YFV17D yellow fever vaccine. Both conserved end residues are part of each CDR3. A D gene is named only where the DNA matches it firmly. Clone size appears in some rows only: once, few, many, or a class for an expanded clone.

J gene: TRBJ1-2
D gene: -
clone size: -
V gene: TRBV6-1
CDR3 DNA: TGTGCCAGCAGTAAGCAGGGACTCTATGGCTACACCTTC
CDR3 protein: CASSKQGLYGYTF

J gene: TRBJ2-7
D gene: -
clone size: -
V gene: TRBV4-1
CDR3 DNA: TGCGCCAGCAGCCAAGATCGGCAGGGCTACGAGCAGTACTTC
CDR3 protein: CASSQDRQGYEQYF

J gene: TRBJ1-1
D gene: -
clone size: few
V gene: TRBV4-1
CDR3 DNA: TGCGCCAGCAGCCAAGATTCGGGTAACCTCCTCCTCGAAGCTTTCTTT
CDR3 protein: CASSQDSGNLLLEAFF

J gene: TRBJ2-5
D gene: TRBD1
clone size: -
V gene: TRBV6-1
CDR3 DNA: TGTGCCAGCACCACCGGGACAGGGAGAGAGACCCAGTACTTC
CDR3 protein: CASTTGTGRETQYF

J gene: TRBJ2-4
D gene: -
clone size: few
V gene: TRBV2
CDR3 DNA: TGTGCCAGCAGTGAAGCAGGACGTCGGGGGTTTCGATTGAACATTCAGTACTTC
CDR3 protein: CASSEAGRRGFRLNIQYF

J gene: TRBJ1-4
D gene: TRBD1
clone size: few
V gene: TRBV6-5
CDR3 DNA: TGTGCCAGCAGTTACACCACAGGGGGAACTAATGAAAAACTGTTTTTT
CDR3 protein: CASSYTTGGTNEKLFF

J gene: TRBJ1-4
D gene: TRBD1
clone size: -
V gene: TRBV5-1
CDR3 DNA: TGCGCCAGCAGCTTGAGTTCGGGACAGCTAAATGAAAAACTGTTTTTT
CDR3 protein: CASSLSSGQLNEKLFF

J gene: TRBJ2-1
D gene: TRBD2
clone size: many
V gene: TRBV12-3/TRBV12-4
CDR3 DNA: TGTGCCAGCAGTGAGATAGCGGGGGGGTTGGATGAGCAGTTCTTC
CDR3 protein: CASSEIAGGLDEQFF

J gene: TRBJ2-7
D gene: -
clone size: -
V gene: TRBV27
CDR3 DNA: TGTGCCAGCAGTTTACAGGGACACTCGGTCTACGAGCAGTACTTC
CDR3 protein: CASSLQGHSVYEQYF

J gene: TRBJ1-5
D gene: -
clone size: many
V gene: TRBV7-2
CDR3 DNA: TGTGCCAGCAGCTTCACGGTTTGGCAGCCCCAGCATTTT
CDR3 protein: CASSFTVWQPQHF

J gene: TRBJ1-5
D gene: TRBD1
clone size: -
V gene: TRBV4-3
CDR3 DNA: TGCGCCAGCAGCCAAGATCTGGTAGGGACAGGGTTTTTTAGCAATCAGCCCCAGCATTTT
CDR3 protein: CASSQDLVGTGFFSNQPQHF

J gene: TRBJ2-2
D gene: -
clone size: -
V gene: TRBV19
CDR3 DNA: TGTGCCAGTATCTCGGACACCGGGGAGCTGTTTTTT
CDR3 protein: CASISDTGELFF

J gene: TRBJ2-3
D gene: -
clone size: few
V gene: TRBV21-1
CDR3 DNA: TGTGCCGCAGGACCAGTACTAGCGGGGGAACCAGATACGCAGTATTTT
CDR3 protein: CAAGPVLAGEPDTQYF

J gene: TRBJ1-2
D gene: TRBD1
clone size: few
V gene: TRBV4-1
CDR3 DNA: TGCGCCAGCAGCCAACCTACCCGTCGACAGGGACTGAGGGGCTACACCTTC
CDR3 protein: CASSQPTRRQGLRGYTF

J gene: TRBJ2-1
D gene: TRBD1
clone size: few
V gene: TRBV5-1
CDR3 DNA: TGCGCCAGCAGCTTCGATCCGGACAGGGGCGGGAAGACCTTC
CDR3 protein: CASSFDPDRGGKTF

J gene: TRBJ2-3
D gene: -
clone size: few
V gene: TRBV7-8
CDR3 DNA: TGTGCCAGCAGCTTAGACTCGGGCCTTTTAGGAGATACGCAGTATTTT
CDR3 protein: CASSLDSGLLGDTQYF

J gene: TRBJ2-1
D gene: -
clone size: few
V gene: TRBV6-1
CDR3 DNA: TGTGCCAGCAATGCGGAAGGGTCCTCCTACAATGAGCAGTTCTTC
CDR3 protein: CASNAEGSSYNEQFF

J gene: TRBJ2-1
D gene: -
clone size: few
V gene: TRBV20-1
CDR3 DNA: TGCAGTGCTGAATTGTGGCCGAGGATCTATGAGCAGTTCTTC
CDR3 protein: CSAELWPRIYEQFF

J gene: TRBJ2-2
D gene: TRBD2
clone size: many
V gene: TRBV5-1
CDR3 DNA: TGCGCCAGCAGGGTTACTAGCGGGAACACCGGGGAGCTGTTTTTT
CDR3 protein: CASRVTSGNTGELFF

J gene: TRBJ2-1
D gene: TRBD1
clone size: many
V gene: TRBV4-3
CDR3 DNA: TGCGCCAGCAGCCAAGGTCCTTGGACAGGGACCAATGAGCAGTTCTTC
CDR3 protein: CASSQGPWTGTNEQFF

J gene: TRBJ1-1
D gene: -
clone size: few
V gene: TRBV5-6
CDR3 DNA: TGTGCCAGCAGCTTGGTCAGGGTCACTGAAGCTTTCTTT
CDR3 protein: CASSLVRVTEAFF

J gene: TRBJ2-5
D gene: TRBD1
clone size: -
V gene: TRBV27
CDR3 DNA: TGTGCCAGCAGTCGGACAGGGGATCGCCAGACCCAGTACTTC
CDR3 protein: CASSRTGDRQTQYF

J gene: TRBJ2-1
D gene: TRBD2
clone size: -
V gene: TRBV5-1
CDR3 DNA: TGCGCCAGCAGGGTCGGCGGGGGGGCCACGAATGAGCAGTTCTTC
CDR3 protein: CASRVGGGATNEQFF

J gene: TRBJ1-2
D gene: -
clone size: -
V gene: TRBV6-5
CDR3 DNA: TGTGCCAGCAGTTACTCAAACGGGAACTATGGCTACACCTTC
CDR3 protein: CASSYSNGNYGYTF

J gene: TRBJ1-1
D gene: -
clone size: few
V gene: TRBV20-1
CDR3 DNA: TGCAGTGCCCAGGGTGAAGCTTTCTTT
CDR3 protein: CSAQGEAFF

J gene: TRBJ1-3
D gene: -
clone size: few
V gene: TRBV20-1
CDR3 DNA: TGCAGTGCTGTCAGGGGAGACCTCGGAAACACCATATATTTT
CDR3 protein: CSAVRGDLGNTIYF

J gene: TRBJ1-2
D gene: -
clone size: -
V gene: TRBV12-3/TRBV12-4
CDR3 DNA: TGTGCCAGCAGTTTATCGAAAGCGGACCGATTAATCAACTATGGCTACACCTTC
CDR3 protein: CASSLSKADRLINYGYTF

J gene: TRBJ1-2
D gene: TRBD1
clone size: few
V gene: TRBV4-3
CDR3 DNA: TGCGCCAGCAGCCAAGGACAGGGGATGTTCTATGGCTACACCTTC
CDR3 protein: CASSQGQGMFYGYTF

J gene: TRBJ2-1
D gene: TRBD2
clone size: few
V gene: TRBV11-2
CDR3 DNA: TGTGCCAGCAGCTCCCTGTCCGGGGGGGCCCATGAGCAGTTCTTC
CDR3 protein: CASSSLSGGAHEQFF

J gene: TRBJ2-7
D gene: -
clone size: few
V gene: TRBV7-9
CDR3 DNA: TGTGCCAGCAGCTTCGGCCATCCCTACGAGCAGTACTTC
CDR3 protein: CASSFGHPYEQYF

J gene: TRBJ1-1
D gene: -
clone size: few
V gene: TRBV21-1
CDR3 DNA: TGTGCCACAAGTTCTAAGGAAGCTTTCTTT
CDR3 protein: CATSSKEAFF

J gene: TRBJ2-2
D gene: -
clone size: -
V gene: TRBV7-2
CDR3 DNA: TGTGCCAGCAGCCCCAGGACAGAAAGCGGGGAGCTGTTTTTT
CDR3 protein: CASSPRTESGELFF

J gene: TRBJ1-1
D gene: -
clone size: few
V gene: TRBV7-8
CDR3 DNA: TGTGCCAGCAGCTTAGCCCCCCGGGGCTACACTGAAGCTTTCTTT
CDR3 protein: CASSLAPRGYTEAFF

J gene: TRBJ2-3
D gene: -
clone size: few
V gene: TRBV7-9
CDR3 DNA: TGTGCCAGCAGCCTCGGGATAGCCAGCACAGATACGCAGTATTTT
CDR3 protein: CASSLGIASTDTQYF

J gene: TRBJ2-3
D gene: -
clone size: few
V gene: TRBV4-2
CDR3 DNA: TGTGCCAGCAGCTTTACGTTTCGAGGGCCTAGCACAGATACGCAGTATTTT
CDR3 protein: CASSFTFRGPSTDTQYF

J gene: TRBJ2-3
D gene: TRBD1
clone size: few
V gene: TRBV20-1
CDR3 DNA: TGCAGTGCCCTAGACAGGGCATCGGATACGCAGTATTTT
CDR3 protein: CSALDRASDTQYF

J gene: TRBJ2-5
D gene: -
clone size: few
V gene: TRBV10-3
CDR3 DNA: TGTGCCATCAGTGAGTTAGGGGGAAGCGGAGAGACCCAGTACTTC
CDR3 protein: CAISELGGSGETQYF

J gene: TRBJ2-3
D gene: -
clone size: few
V gene: TRBV7-3
CDR3 DNA: TGTGCCAGCAGCTACGGGACTTCTAGCACAGATACGCAGTATTTT
CDR3 protein: CASSYGTSSTDTQYF